This entry lists 25 T cell receptor beta chains sequenced from one sample in a study of cytomegalovirus exposure and HLA in healthy donors. PCR used 60 Vbeta primers and 13 Jbeta primers. TCRdb's copy holds only in-frame clones and misses some; the assay was immunoSEQ multiplex PCR. The sample includes tens of thousands of clones, around 68% seen only once; the top ten take 15%. Sequencing used PBMCs. These receptors were obtained from a woman aged 40 to 50 in good health and CMV-seropositive.

To note about this clone: An end of the junction does not agree with germline; a read error may underlie this. V and J are TRBV7-9 and TRBJ1-5; D not resolved. The CDR3 sequence is 16 residues long. CDR1 is SEHNR, CDR2 FQNEAQ, per germline (reference sequence). This CDR3 is CSSTGDSSYSNQPQHF. Written as DNA, the CDR3 is TGTTCCAGCACTGGAGATTCTTCCTATAGCAATCAGCCCCAGCATTTT.

The chain carries TRBV2 and TRBJ2-2; no clear D gene. From germline, CDR1 is SNHLY and CDR2 FYNNEI. V dropped 11 bases and J dropped 5 bases, with 9 bases sitting between them. The CDR3 sequence is 11 residues long. CDR3 sequence reads: CAGAETGELFF. DNA of the CDR3: TGTGCCGGAGCTGAGACCGGGGAGCTGTTTTTT. Full variable domain (missing parts from reference TRBV2 and TRBJ2-2): EPEVTQTPSHQVTQMGQEVILRCVPISNHLYFYWYRQILGQKVEFLVSFYNNEISEKSEIFDDQFSVERPDGSNFTLKIRSTKLEDSAMYFCAGAETGELFFGEGSRLTVL.

The chain couples TRBV28 to TRBJ1-5; D perhaps matches TRBD1 (5 bases). The CDR3 extends over 12 amino acids. Germline V CDR1 and CDR2: MDHEN, SYDVKM. The CDR3 spells CVTGGINQPQHF. The CDR3 DNA sequence: TGTGTTACCGGGGGGATAAATCAGCCCCAGCATTTT.

The J gene is TRBJ2-1, the V gene TRBV5-6, with TRBD2 identical over 9 bases. This CDR3 spans 15 amino acids. Germline values: CDR1 SGHDT, CDR2 YYEEEE. J was trimmed by 6 bases and V by 1 base; bases with no gene match: 5. CDR3 nucleotide sequence: TGTGCCAGCAGCTTGCTGACTAGCGGCGTCAATGAGCAGTTCTTC. This gives the protein CASSLLTSGVNEQFF. The entire variable domain, with the rest obtained from reference TRBV5-6 and TRBJ2-1, is as follows: DAGVTQSPTHLIKTRGQQVTLRCSPKSGHDTVSWYQQALGQGPQFIFQYYEEEERQRGNFPDRFSGHQFPNYSSELNVNALLLGDSALYLCASSLLTSGVNEQFFGPGTRLTVL.

The chain has TRBV5-4 and TRBJ2-5, with 7 bases lining up with TRBD1. The length of the CDR3 is 16 residues. Germline V gene sequence: CDR1 SGHNT, CDR2 YYREEE (reference sequence). After removal of 1 base from V and 2 bases from J, the junction contained 8 bases not matched to a gene. As DNA, the CDR3 is TGTGCCAGCAGCTTGATGGGGGACAGTTATCAAGAGACCCAGTACTTC. This translates into CASSLMGDSYQETQYF.

This clone was seen once. V gene TRBV11-3 combines with J gene TRBJ2-5; the match to TRBD2 covers 12 bases. Germline V gene data show CDR1 as SGHNT and CDR2 as YENEEA. Trimming took 2 bases from V and 1 from J; bases not matched to a gene: 2. CDR3 size: 16 residues. The CDR3 region is CASSLMTSGGQETQYF. CDR3 DNA: TGTGCCAGCAGCTTAATGACTAGCGGGGGCCAAGAGACCCAGTACTTC.

On this clone: The junction and the germline gene differ at one end; a read error may be behind it. This chain uses TRBV19 with TRBJ2-4, with D hard to call. The CDR3 spans 12 residues. Germline V CDR1 and CDR2: LNHDA, SQIVND (reference sequence). CDR3 in amino acids: CASLSARQVVNF. The CDR3 nucleotides are TGTGCCAGTTTGTCCGCCAGGCAGGTGGTAAACTTC.

The chain is built from TRBV2 and TRBJ2-1; D might be TRBD2 (5 bases). V lost 7 bases and J lost 7, with 20 bases in between. Germline CDR1 reads SNHLY; CDR2 reads FYNNEI. The CDR3 contains 15 residues. The CDR3 DNA follows: TGTGCCAGCAAGATTCTTCGGGATCCCCTTAATGAGCAGTTCTTC. This codes for CASKILRDPLNEQFF.

The chain couples TRBV21-1 to TRBJ2-7; the listed D gene, TRBD1, was not tested against the DNA. TRBV21-1 is a documented pseudogene. The CDR3 is 13 residues long. The CDR3 loop is CASSKLRFYEQYF. The CDR3 region has the DNA TGTGCCAGCAGCAAGCTCAGATTCTACGAGCAGTACTTC.

CDR3: CASSLTGAGELFF. CDR3 DNA: TGCGCCAGCAGCTTGACAGGGGCCGGGGAGCTGTTTTTT. This chain uses TRBV5-1 with TRBJ2-2; 7 bases fit TRBD1. CDR3 length: 13 amino acids. CDR1 SGHRS and CDR2 YFSETQ come from the germline V gene. The V segment lost 1 base and the J segment 6 bases; nucleotides outside the gene matches: 0.

The chain employs TRBV18 and TRBJ2-7; the match to TRBD1 covers 8 bases. This CDR3 is built from 13 residues. The V and J ends lost 3 bases and 5 bases, in that order; junction bases with no gene match: 3. The germline gives CDR1 KGHSH, CDR2 LQKENI. In nucleotides, the CDR3 is TGTGCCAGCTCACCGGACAGGGCCCACGAGCAGTACTTC. Amino acids: CASSPDRAHEQYF.

The V gene is TRBV6-5, the J gene TRBJ2-1; 8 nucleotides line up with TRBD2. In germline, CDR1 is MNHEY, CDR2 SVGAGI. Germline trimming cut 6 bases from V and 4 bases from J; bases unmatched to any gene: 2. The CDR3 is 13 residues long. The CDR3 here is CASRLAAYNEQFF. The CDR3 DNA is TGTGCCAGCAGACTAGCGGCATACAATGAGCAGTTCTTC.

The V and J genes are TRBV27 and TRBJ2-7; 16 bases agree with TRBD2. The ends lost 5 bases at V and 4 bases at J; junction bases unmatched: 5. The CDR3 length is 16 residues. CDR1 is MNHEY and CDR2 is SMNVEV in the germline V gene (reference sequence). The CDR3 bases are TGTGCCAGCAGTCCGCAGGGACTAGCGGGAGGGTACGAGCAGTACTTC. It specifies CASSPQGLAGGYEQYF.

This CDR3 reads CSARVIGREFF. The CDR3 coding sequence is TGCAGTGCTAGAGTGATAGGCCGGGAGTTCTTC. V and J are TRBV20-1 and TRBJ2-1; no clear D. Between the trimmed V and J ends, which lost 1 base and 14 bases, there was a span of 12 bases. Germline V gene sequence: CDR1 DFQATT, CDR2 SNEGSKA (reference sequence). The CDR3 has 11 residues.

The chain recombines TRBV9 with TRBJ1-2, with a weak D call TRBD1 (5 bases). V shed 0 bases and J shed 7 bases, with 10 bases lying between them. CDR1 SGDLS and CDR2 YYNGEE come from the germline V gene. The CDR3 length is 13 residues. The CDR3 bases are TGTGCCAGCAGCGTAGAAGGGGCCTTTGGCTACACCTTC. Translated, it gives CASSVEGAFGYTF.

V gene TRBV18 combines with J gene TRBJ2-3, with D perhaps matching TRBD2 (6 bases). The CDR3 is made up of 17 amino acids. CDR1 and CDR2 from the germline V gene are KGHSH and LQKENI. Between the trimmed V and J ends, which lost 4 bases and 0 bases, there was a span of 17 bases. The DNA for the CDR3 is TGTGCCAGCTCACTCTTAGCCGGGGGACCTAGCACAGATACGCAGTATTTT. Protein sequence: CASSLLAGGPSTDTQYF.

The V and J genes are TRBV14 and TRBJ2-1; 9 nucleotides agree with TRBD2. CDR1 is SGHDN, CDR2 FVKESK, per germline. The V and J ends lost 4 bases and 2 bases, in that order; junction bases with no gene match: 3. The CDR3 is 15 amino acids. The DNA for the CDR3 is TGTGCCAGCAGCCGGAGCGGGAGGCCCTACAATGAGCAGTTCTTC. The encoded protein is CASSRSGRPYNEQFF.

This chain uses TRBV7-9 with TRBJ2-7; possible D gene TRBD2, 6 bases. V was cut by 1 base and J by 0 bases, with 10 bases left in between. From germline, CDR1 is SEHNR and CDR2 FQNEAQ (reference sequence). The CDR3 is 15 residues long. The CDR3 protein is CASSLEEGNSYEQYF. Here the CDR3 DNA reads TGTGCCAGCAGCTTAGAGGAGGGAAACTCCTACGAGCAGTACTTC.

The chain combines TRBV18 with TRBJ2-7; 11 nucleotides match TRBD2. The CDR3 is made up of 17 amino acids. Per the germline V gene, CDR1 is KGHSH and CDR2 is LQKENI. J gave up 5 bases and V 5 bases, and 14 bases lay outside the gene matches. CDR3 residues: CASSALAGATNGHEQYF. As DNA, the CDR3 is TGTGCCAGCTCAGCACTAGCGGGAGCTACCAATGGCCACGAGCAGTACTTC.

Details on this clone: The same CDR3 can be traced to other DNA sequences in this sample. The rearrangement uses TRBV29-1 and TRBJ2-7; 9 nucleotides agree with TRBD2. V lost 4 bases and J lost 1; bases outside the gene matches: 14. Per the germline V gene, CDR1 is SQVTM and CDR2 is ANQGSEA. The CDR3 contains 17 residues. The CDR3 nucleotides are TGCAGCGTTGTCTCGCGGGAGGGCCGGATCGGGTCCTACGAGCAGTACTTC. Its translation is CSVVSREGRIGSYEQYF.

This clone came up a few times. The chain uses TRBV6-5 and TRBJ2-7; 10 nucleotides line up with TRBD2. Germline trimming cut 4 bases from V and 5 bases from J; bases unmatched to any gene: 11. The V gene's germline CDR1 is MNHEY and CDR2 SVGAGI. The CDR3 extends over 16 amino acids. CDR3 nucleotides: TGTGCCAGCAGTTCGCCCTGGGGTAGCGGGAGGAACGAGCAGTACTTC. Translation: CASSSPWGSGRNEQYF.

CDR3 loop: CASSQDYGYTF. The CDR3 nucleotides are TGTGCCAGCAGCCAGGACTATGGCTACACCTTC. The gene calls are TRBV9 and TRBJ1-2; D unresolved. The CDR3 has 11 residues. The germline CDR1 and CDR2 sequences are SGDLS and YYNGEE. The V gene lost 4 bases and the J gene lost 3 bases, with 4 bases spanning the gap.

This rearrangement joins TRBV4-2 to TRBJ2-7; TRBD2 might be the D (6 bases). This CDR3 is 14 amino acids long. Trimming took off 5 bases at V and 2 bases at J, with 13 bases between the two ends. The germline V gene encodes CDR1 LGHNA and CDR2 YNFKEQ. The CDR3 bases are TGTGCCAGCAGCGTCGGGAGTTCTACCTACGAGCAGTACTTC. The encoded protein is CASSVGSSTYEQYF.

DNA for the CDR3: TGTGCCAGCAGTTCAGGGGCGACAAGCTCCTACGAGCAGTACTTC. Translating gives CASSSGATSSYEQYF. The chain recombines TRBV2 with TRBJ2-7, with a weak D call TRBD1 (6 bases). V was shortened by 5 bases and J by 0 bases, with 14 bases between the two germline ends. Germline assignment: CDR1 SNHLY and CDR2 FYNNEI. The CDR3 covers 15 residues.

As for this clone: The junction does not match germline at one end; this may be a read error. CDR3 loop: CASSANRDRDSPLRAF. CDR3 nucleotides: TGTGCCAGCAGCGCAAACCGGGACAGGGACTCCCCGCTGAGGGCCTTC. The rearrangement uses TRBV7-2 and TRBJ2-7, with TRBD1 identical over 9 bases. CDR3 length: 16 residues. In germline, CDR1 is SGHTA, CDR2 FQGNSA.